This TCR beta chain was identified in a study of blood T cell repertoires in COVID-19. The age range of participants was 18 to 89 years, with residence in about two dozen US areas. Clinical history as reported by participants underpinned cohort assignment. This clone was seen just once. Authors' analysis steps: Counts of nucleated cells, estimated from reference gene primer amplification, were obtained. The data were produced by immunoSEQ multiplex PCR, yet TCRdb's version contains in-frame clones alone and is incomplete. The V and J calls and clone size come from that table; D and trimming were worked out from the DNA. The sample includes approximately 180,000 clones, 75% to 85% of them seen just once. V shed 4 bases and J 7 bases; nucleotides not matched to a gene: 16. The CDR3 has 18 residues. CDR1 is SGHTA and CDR2 is FQGNSA in the germline V gene.

This TCR came from a man aged 45-65 years who had recovered from COVID-19. The sequenced material came from PBMCs or T cells enriched from blood (not recorded which). The V and J genes are TRBV7-2 and TRBJ2-2; TRBD2 aligns across 9 bases. The CDR3 bases are TGTGCCAGCAGCTCCGCCCTGGCGGGGGGGCCGACAGGCGGGGAGCTGTTTTTT. This encodes CASSSALAGGPTGGELFF.